Presented here are 15 T cell receptor beta chains from one specimen sequenced in a study of T-cell memory formation after mild COVID-19. MiXCR, run by TCRdb on the 5' RACE reads, gives a single entry per CDR3 protein. This sample yields about 560,000 distinct CDR3 sequences, of which about 20% are seen a single time; 9.5% to 15% belongs to the top ten. Sequenced input: PBMCs or a T cell subset sorted from them (not recorded which). These receptors all come from an adult woman who had mild COVID-19 (a few samples of this study predate the infection). Cell type and time point are not known.

This sequence joins TRBV10-3 and TRBJ2-1; no firm D call. The CDR3 runs 12 residues. Germline V gene sequence: CDR1 ENHRY, CDR2 SYGVKD. V was cut by 3 bases and J by 6 bases, with 6 bases left in between. The CDR3 reads CAISEYLNEQFF. CDR3 in DNA: TGTGCCATCAGTGAATATCTCAATGAGCAGTTCTTC.

This clonotype was seen only a few times. Written as DNA, the CDR3 is TGTGCCAGCAGTTACTTCGTAGGGGGGCAGGGAAACATTCAGTACTTC. It is translated as CASSYFVGGQGNIQYF. The chain employs TRBV6-6 and TRBJ2-4; D possibly matches TRBD1 or TRBD2 (6 bases each). Trimming cost V 1 base and J 6 bases, with 16 bases left between them. CDR3 length: 16 amino acids. Germline-derived CDR1 and CDR2 are MNHNY and SVGAGI (reference sequence).

CDR3 region: CSASEYTDTQYF. The CDR3 DNA sequence: TGCAGTGCTAGCGAGTACACAGATACGCAGTATTTT. The chain joins TRBV20-1 to TRBJ2-3; no firm D call. The germline V gene has CDR1 DFQATT and CDR2 SNEGSKA (reference sequence). The germline V and J ends were trimmed by 3 bases and 2 bases, with 6 bases remaining between them. This CDR3 is 12 amino acids long.

The sample holds a few counts of this clonotype. The chain is built from TRBV21-1 and TRBJ2-1; whether TRBD2, the table's D call, matches the DNA was not checked. TRBV21-1 is given as a pseudogene. The CDR3 is made up of 14 amino acids. CDR3 DNA sequence: TGTGCCAGCAGCGGCCCGCTCTCCTACAATGAGCAGTTCTTC. It translates to CASSGPLSYNEQFF.

There are a few counts of this clonotype. In nucleotides, the CDR3 is TGTGCCAGCAGCCCATACATCCCTAGCGGGGTACCAGTCACCGGGGAGCTGTTTTTT. It specifies CASSPYIPSGVPVTGELFF. V and J are TRBV12-3 or TRBV12-4 and TRBJ2-2, with 9 bases matching TRBD2. J lost 4 bases, V lost 6 bases, and 18 bases had no gene match. The CDR3 is 19 residues long.

This clonotype was seen many times. V usage is TRBV15 and J usage is TRBJ2-3; D may be TRBD2 (5 bases). The CDR3 is made up of 16 amino acids. V lost 2 bases to trimming and J lost 1 base, with 13 bases between them. Per germline, CDR1 LNHNV and CDR2 YYDKDF (reference sequence). CDR3 region: CATSRPSGGRTDTQYF. CDR3 in DNA: TGTGCCACCAGCAGACCGTCAGGCGGGCGCACAGATACGCAGTATTTT. The whole variable domain, remainder taken from reference TRBV15 and TRBJ2-3, is DAMVIQNPRYQVTQFGKPVTLSCSQTLNHNVMYWYQQKSSQAPKLLFHYYDKDFNNEADTPDNFQSRRPNTSFCFLDIRSPGLGDTAMYLCATSRPSGGRTDTQYFGPGTRLTVL.

The chain employs TRBV28 and TRBJ2-5; the D gene is possibly TRBD1 (6 bases). V was trimmed by 6 bases and J by 5 bases, leaving 10 bases between them. Germline CDR1 MDHEN, CDR2 SYDVKM. The CDR3 loop spans 12 amino acids. The CDR3 loop reads CASRGQRETQYF. The CDR3 DNA sequence: TGTGCCAGCAGAGGACAGAGGGAGACCCAGTACTTC. Full variable domain (remainder filled in from reference TRBV28 and TRBJ2-5): DVKVTQSSRYLVKRTGEKVFLECVQDMDHENMFWYRQDPGLGLRLIYFSYDVKMKEKGDIPEGYSVSREKKERFSLILESASTNQTSMYLCASRGQRETQYFGPGTRLLVL.

In its sample, this clonotype was seen many times. CDR3 bases: TGCAGCGTTGACGGGGGGGATACGCAGTATTTT. Its translation: CSVDGGDTQYF. The chain carries TRBV29-1 and TRBJ2-3, with TRBD2 matching 7 bases. The CDR3 sequence is 11 residues long. Germline V CDR1 and CDR2: SQVTM, ANQGSEA. J was trimmed by 6 bases and V by 3 bases; bases with no gene match: 0.

In this sample, this clonotype turned up a few times. The chain employs TRBV12-3 or TRBV12-4 and TRBJ1-1, with unresolved D. Trimming removed 5 bases from V and 4 bases from J, with 14 bases in between. The CDR3 consists of 14 residues. CDR3 DNA sequence: TGTGCCAGCAGTCCCGACCTAGGTTCCACTGAAGCTTTCTTT. This gives the protein CASSPDLGSTEAFF.

The chain joins TRBV6-2 or TRBV6-3 to TRBJ1-5; 7 bases map to TRBD1. The germline V gene has CDR1 MNHEY and CDR2 SVGEGT. CDR3 length: 14 amino acids. With 6 bases clipped from V and 5 bases from J, the junction kept 7 bases outside the gene matches. CDR3 coding DNA: TGTGCCAGCAGCGATCGGACAGGATATCAGCCCCAGCATTTT. Protein sequence: CASSDRTGYQPQHF.

This clonotype turned up a few times. This chain joins TRBV29-1 and TRBJ2-7, with TRBD2 identical over 10 bases. Germline-derived CDR1 and CDR2 are SQVTM and ANQGSEA. The CDR3 covers 15 residues. V shed 4 bases, J shed 4 bases, and the junction held 10 bases outside the gene matches. For the CDR3, the DNA is TGCAGCGTTGGCTTAAGCGGGAGGGCCTTATACGAGCAGTACTTC. Protein sequence: CSVGLSGRALYEQYF.

A few counts support this clonotype. The rearrangement uses TRBV2 and TRBJ2-3; D perhaps matches TRBD1 (5 bases). CDR3 size: 11 residues. Trimming cost V 5 bases and J 6 bases, with 6 bases left between them. The germline V gene encodes CDR1 SNHLY and CDR2 FYNNEI. This chain's CDR3 is CASSRQDTQYF. The CDR3 DNA follows: TGTGCCAGCAGTAGACAGGATACGCAGTATTTT.

V gene TRBV27 combines with J gene TRBJ1-2; D unresolved. Germline CDR1 MNHEY, CDR2 SMNVEV (reference sequence). The V and J ends lost 2 bases and 4 bases respectively, with 8 bases between them. This CDR3 is 13 amino acids long. In nucleotides, the CDR3 is TGTGCCAGCAGTTTAAAAGGTCCCTATGGCTACACCTTC. Its protein product is CASSLKGPYGYTF.

This clonotype came up a few times. J is TRBJ2-1 and V is TRBV11-3, with D perhaps TRBD1 or TRBD2 (5 bases each). Germline CDR1 is SGHNT and CDR2 is YENEEA. There are 17 residues in the CDR3. Between the trimmed V and J ends, which lost 1 base and 8 bases, there was a span of 21 bases. This chain's CDR3 is CASSLGFGGFGFDEQFF. The DNA for the CDR3 is TGTGCCAGCAGCTTAGGTTTTGGGGGATTTGGGTTCGATGAGCAGTTCTTC. Together with reference TRBV11-3 and TRBJ2-1, the CDR3 gives the full variable domain: EAGVVQSPRYKIIEKKQPVAFWCNPISGHNTLYWYLQNLGQGPELLIRYENEEAVDDSQLPKDRFSAERLKGVDSTLKIQPAELGDSAVYLCASSLGFGGFGFDEQFFGPGTRLTVL.

The V call is TRBV5-5, the J call TRBJ2-5; D might be TRBD1 (6 bases). The germline V gene has CDR1 SGHKS and CDR2 YYEKEE (reference sequence). CDR3 length: 16 amino acids. The ends were cut back, 0 bases at V and 5 bases at J, with 17 bases in the middle. The CDR3 DNA follows: TGTGCCAGCAGCTTGGGGAGACAGGTCATGGGGGAGACCCAGTACTTC. Translation: CASSLGRQVMGETQYF.